Here is one TCR beta chain with its context. Ten or more counts support this clonotype. Its antigen remains undetermined. Base qualities are missing; no much larger clone stands one base away. The treatment or condition label here, explained by the study, means: live attenuated yellow fever vaccine strain. PBMCs were isolated from peripheral blood using a standard Ficoll-Paque protocol. Dynabeads CD4 and CD8 positive selection kits were used to isolate CD4 and CD8 T-cell fractions. RNA was extracted with TriZol from bulk PBMCs, CD4 and CD8 fractions, and dextramer-positive and dextramer-negative fractions. Synthesis of TCR cDNA relied on 5'RACE template switching, a step that introduced a universal primer site along with unique molecular identifiers. cDNA synthesis was primed from both the TCR alpha and TCR beta constant segments. Libraries were amplified in two PCR steps, with sample barcodes and sequencing adapters added in the second step. Sequencing of the libraries was done on either Illumina HiSeq 2500 (2x100 bp) or NovaSeq (2x150 bp). The study's own analysis went as follows. Demultiplexing of reads and collapsing into UMI consensus sequences were performed with MIGEC, and V(D)J alignment was carried out with MiXCR. Vaccine-responding clonotypes were defined with edgeR using replicate PBMC samples, requiring FDR below 0.01 and a log2 fold change above 5 up to day 15. Bulk clonotypes were assigned CD4 or CD8 identity according to which sequenced CD4 or CD8 repertoire held them at higher abundance. TCRdb applied fastp at Q25 and MiXCR to the public reads, then kept only in-frame beta chains. Each CDR3 protein gets just one entry, which takes the most common genes and DNA from the rows behind it. These V and J calls are TCRdb output, not the study's own analysis. Here the sample has about 74,000 distinct CDR3 sequences; approximately 7% occur a single time. Around 32% of the sample comes from the top ten.

The data were obtained in a study of T cells after yellow fever vaccination (dated by TCRdb to between 2017 and 2020). About the full investigation: The SMART-Seq v4 Ultra Low Input RNA kit was used to prepare libraries from fractions with low cell numbers. Bulk TCR alpha and beta repertoires were sequenced longitudinally to track T-cell clones before and after primary and booster YFV17D yellow fever vaccination. Blood samples were taken at several timepoints before and after primary and secondary immunization, and bulk PBMC replicates and cell subsets were isolated. Two healthy male donors made up the cohort, one aged 18 to 30 years and the other aged 30 to 40 years.

What the study reported, not specific to this receptor: Because the study included only a couple of donors, the extent to which the findings can be generalized is limited. The secondary T-cell response was weaker than the primary response but faster, peaking on day 5 instead of day 15. Computational filtering was needed because FACS-sorted repertoires could contain abundant contaminating clonotypes from the bulk population. Most clones expanded after primary vaccination were re-detected after the booster (around 96% of CD4 and around 88% of CD8), suggesting broad memory maintenance. A small share of clonotypes was detected in both CD4 and CD8 compartments, with the overlap likely arising from convergent recombination.

The sample here was CD8+ T cells sorted from PBMCs, taken about 5 days after the first yellow fever vaccination. This clonotype was obtained from a man aged 18 to 30 who received the YFV17D yellow fever vaccine.

The CDR3 protein sequence reads: CASSQDWANTGELFF. Read as DNA, the sequence is TGTGCCAGCAGCCAAGATTGGGCGAACACCGGGGAGCTGTTTTTT. The chain couples TRBV4-2 to TRBJ2-2, with no confidently assigned D gene. Trimming costs V 0 bases and J 0 bases, and their ends lie 5 bases apart. The CDR3 sequence holds 15 residues, the cysteine and phenylalanine included. Only the CDR3 DNA is retained, 45 bases long and in frame from the first base. CDR1 is given as LGHNA and CDR2 as YNFKEQ, both from the germline V gene.